One and the same sample provided the 32 T cell receptor beta chains below, sequenced in a study of long-term antiretroviral therapy in people with HIV. immunoSEQ v3.0 was run at survey level. Clones were sequenced by immunoSEQ multiplex PCR, and TCRdb holds only the in-frame ones, with some missing. The sample consists of 20,000 to 25,000 clones, about 86% of them appearing once. This material consisted of unsorted PBMCs, taken 1.3 years after starting antiretroviral therapy. The receptors were gathered from a man aged 60 to 69 with HIV.

This chain joins TRBV5-1 and TRBJ2-7; D is undetermined. Per germline, CDR1 SGHRS and CDR2 YFSETQ. The V end was cut by 2 bases, the J end by 3 bases, with 15 bases between. The CDR3 runs 15 residues. The CDR3 region is CASSFQRGRDYEQYF. The CDR3 nucleotides read TGCGCCAGCAGCTTCCAACGAGGTAGGGACTACGAGCAGTACTTC.

The V call is TRBV5-1, the J call TRBJ2-7, with a possible D match to TRBD1 (6 bases). There are 15 residues in the CDR3. From germline, CDR1 is SGHRS and CDR2 YFSETQ. The germline V and J ends were trimmed by 1 base and 3 bases, with 14 bases remaining between them. In DNA, the CDR3 is TGCGCCAGCAGCTTGAGGACAGAGGGCGGCTACGAGCAGTACTTC. It encodes CASSLRTEGGYEQYF. The whole variable domain, remainder taken from reference TRBV5-1 and TRBJ2-7, is KAGVTQTPRYLIKTRGQQVTLSCSPISGHRSVSWYQQTPGQGLQFLFEYFSETQRNKGNFPGRFSGRQFSNSRSEMNVSTLELGDSALYLCASSLRTEGGYEQYFGPGTRLTVT.

The J gene is TRBJ1-3, the V gene TRBV5-1; no definite D call. The CDR3 covers 13 residues. Between the trimmed V and J ends, which lost 3 bases and 3 bases, there was a span of 7 bases. Germline V gene lookup returns CDR1 SGHRS and CDR2 YFSETQ. The CDR3 nucleotides are TGCGCCAGCAGCTCCTACGGTGGAAACACCATATATTTT. It codes for CASSSYGGNTIYF.

The chain recombines TRBV2 with TRBJ1-5; D remains unclear. Germline lookup yields CDR1 SNHLY and CDR2 FYNNEI. V lost 2 bases and J 1 base, leaving 6 bases between the germline ends. The CDR3 loop spans 14 amino acids. CDR3 sequence reads: CASSERISNQPQHF. In DNA, the CDR3 is TGTGCCAGCAGTGAACGGATAAGCAATCAGCCCCAGCATTTT.

The chain carries TRBV5-1 and TRBJ2-1; the D gene could be TRBD1 or TRBD2 (5 bases each). The CDR3 spans 16 residues. The V and J ends lost 5 bases and 3 bases respectively, with 18 bases between them. Germline V lookup: CDR1 SGHRS, CDR2 YFSETQ. The CDR3 sequence: CASSRGWGFDYNEQFF. The CDR3 region has the DNA TGCGCCAGCAGTCGGGGCTGGGGGTTCGACTACAATGAGCAGTTCTTC.

In nucleotides, the CDR3 is TGTGCCAGCAGTGAATATTCCGCGGAGTACAATGAGCAGTTCTTC. Protein: CASSEYSAEYNEQFF. This rearrangement joins TRBV25-1 to TRBJ2-1; no reliable D call. The CDR3 is made up of 15 amino acids. V dropped 0 bases and J dropped 4 bases, with 10 bases sitting between them. The germline V gene has CDR1 MGHDK and CDR2 SYGVNS.

This clone is classed as medium-sized. The chain recombines TRBV13 with TRBJ1-2; D might be TRBD1 (5 bases). CDR3 size: 17 residues. The V and J ends lost 1 base and 1 base respectively, with 16 bases between them. In germline, CDR1 is PRHDT, CDR2 FYEKMQ (reference sequence). Here the CDR3 reads CASSLVGAGSVNYGYTF. CDR3 nucleotides: TGTGCCAGCAGCTTAGTGGGAGCAGGGTCCGTTAACTATGGCTACACCTTC.

This clone was found once. V gene TRBV5-6 combines with J gene TRBJ2-3, with 11 bases identical to TRBD1. After removal of 6 bases from V and 5 bases from J, the junction contained 11 bases not matched to a gene. The germline gives CDR1 SGHDT, CDR2 YYEEEE. This CDR3 is built from 16 residues. CDR3 sequence: CASTHRDRGIGDTQYF. The CDR3 coding sequence is TGTGCCAGCACCCATCGGGACAGGGGGATTGGAGATACGCAGTATTTT.

The CDR3 loop is CASSILPGQGVYYGYTF. The CDR3 bases are TGTGCCAGTAGTATCTTACCGGGACAGGGGGTATATTATGGCTACACCTTC. The chain joins TRBV19 to TRBJ1-2; TRBD1 aligns across 11 bases. Germline V gives CDR1 LNHDA, CDR2 SQIVND (reference sequence). Unmatched junction bases numbered 11, after V lost 3 bases and J lost 5 bases. The CDR3 consists of 17 residues.

This clone was seen more than once but under ten times. The chain carries TRBV10-1 and TRBJ2-7; TRBD1 matches 8 bases. J gave up 1 base and V 4 bases, and 3 bases lay outside the gene matches. CDR3 length: 14 amino acids. Germline CDR1 is WNHNN and CDR2 is SYGVQD (reference sequence). The CDR3 loop reads CASSAGTGSYEQYF. The CDR3 region has the DNA TGCGCCAGCAGTGCCGGGACAGGATCCTACGAGCAGTACTTC.

This sequence joins TRBV5-1 and TRBJ2-1, with 7 bases matching TRBD1. J lost 0 bases, V lost 4 bases, and 4 bases had no gene match. Germline lookup yields CDR1 SGHRS and CDR2 YFSETQ. The CDR3 covers 15 residues. CDR3 sequence: CASSPGQTSYNEQFF. DNA for the CDR3: TGCGCCAGCAGCCCGGGACAGACCTCCTACAATGAGCAGTTCTTC.

This chain connects TRBV18 to TRBJ2-7, with a possible D match to TRBD1 (6 bases). Trimming cost V 7 bases and J 0 bases, with 13 bases left between them. This CDR3 is 14 amino acids long. Germline V gives CDR1 KGHSH, CDR2 LQKENI. CDR3 bases: TGTGCCAGCTTCCGGACAGTAAGCTCCTACGAGCAGTACTTC. This sequence encodes CASFRTVSSYEQYF.

The chain couples TRBV7-3 to TRBJ1-2; 10 nucleotides line up with TRBD1. The germline gives CDR1 SGHTA, CDR2 FQGTGA. The ends lost 5 bases at V and 4 bases at J; junction bases unmatched: 10. The CDR3 extends over 16 amino acids. CDR3 loop: CASSLMGTGDVYGYTF. In DNA, the CDR3 is TGTGCCAGCAGCCTCATGGGGACAGGGGATGTCTATGGCTACACCTTC. The entire variable domain, with the rest obtained from reference TRBV7-3 and TRBJ1-2, is as follows: GAGVSQTPSNKVTEKGKYVELRCDPISGHTALYWYRQSLGQGPEFLIYFQGTGAADDSGLPNDRFFAVRPEGSVSTLKIQRTERGDSAVYLCASSLMGTGDVYGYTFGSGTRLTVV.

The CDR3 DNA sequence: TGTGCCAGCAGCTTAAAGGGGCGCAACAATGAGCAGTTCTTC. Protein: CASSLKGRNNEQFF. This sequence joins TRBV7-9 and TRBJ2-1, with a tentative D call TRBD1 (5 bases). Trimming cost V 2 bases and J 5 bases, with 10 bases left between them. Germline V gene lookup returns CDR1 SEHNR and CDR2 FQNEAQ (reference sequence). The CDR3 runs to 14 residues.

The chain recombines TRBV18 with TRBJ2-2, with a tentative D call TRBD2 (7 bases). V was clipped by 0 bases and J by 0 bases, with 11 bases between them. The CDR3 has 17 residues. Germline values: CDR1 KGHSH, CDR2 LQKENI. The CDR3 is CASSPPVGGPNTGELFF. In DNA form, the CDR3 reads TGTGCCAGCTCACCACCCGTCGGGGGGCCGAACACCGGGGAGCTGTTTTTT. Filled out from reference TRBV18 and TRBJ2-2, the complete variable domain reads NAGVMQNPRHLVRRRGQEARLRCSPMKGHSHVYWYRQLPEEGLKFMVYLQKENIIDESGMPKERFSAEFPKEGPSILRIQQVVRGDSAAYFCASSPPVGGPNTGELFFGEGSRLTVL.

The chain has TRBV6-5 and TRBJ2-7, with 8 bases identical to TRBD2. The length of the CDR3 is 16 residues. V lost 0 bases to trimming and J lost 0 bases; unmatched junction nucleotides: 4. Germline CDR1 reads MNHEY; CDR2 reads SVGAGI. CDR3 sequence reads: CASSYSVAGGSYEQYF. In DNA form, the CDR3 reads TGTGCCAGCAGTTACTCGGTCGCGGGAGGCTCCTACGAGCAGTACTTC.

J is TRBJ1-5 and V is TRBV28; TRBD1 might be the D (5 bases). From germline, CDR1 is MDHEN and CDR2 SYDVKM. The V and J ends lost 2 bases and 6 bases respectively, with 8 bases between them. CDR3 length: 13 residues. The CDR3: CASSLGGVQPQHF. CDR3 sequence (DNA): TGTGCCAGCAGTTTAGGGGGTGTTCAGCCCCAGCATTTT.

The chain joins TRBV7-9 to TRBJ2-1; the match to TRBD2 covers 9 bases. The CDR3 extends over 15 amino acids. Germline CDR1 is SEHNR and CDR2 is FQNEAQ (reference sequence). With 7 bases clipped from V and 9 bases from J, the junction kept 13 bases outside the gene matches. The CDR3 DNA reads TGTGCCAGCACCCTACTAGCGGGCGTTGGTAGTGAGCAGTTCTTC. It codes for CASTLLAGVGSEQFF. The full variable domain, rest sourced from reference TRBV7-9 and TRBJ2-1, is DTGVSQNPRHKITKRGQNVTFRCDPISEHNRLYWYRQTLGQGPEFLTYFQNEAQLEKSRLLSDRFSAERPKGSFSTLEIQRTEQGDSAMYLCASTLLAGVGSEQFFGPGTRLTVL.

V and J are TRBV15 and TRBJ1-3; D remains ambiguous. The germline CDR1 and CDR2 sequences are LNHNV and YYDKDF (reference sequence). The CDR3 extends over 14 amino acids. V gave up 1 base and J gave up 8 bases, with 12 bases separating them. In DNA form, the CDR3 reads TGTGCCACCAGCAGAGTATTTGGTAGGGACACCATATATTTT. Residues: CATSRVFGRDTIYF.

The V call is TRBV11-3, the J call TRBJ2-7; TRBD1 matches 12 bases. This CDR3 has 16 amino acids. With 5 bases clipped from V and 2 bases from J, the junction kept 7 bases outside the gene matches. Germline CDR1 reads SGHNT; CDR2 reads YENEEA. In DNA form, the CDR3 reads TGTGCCAGCAGCGAGGGACAGGGGGCCGTAACCTACGAGCAGTACTTC. Residues: CASSEGQGAVTYEQYF.

The J gene is TRBJ1-3, the V gene TRBV10-2; D gene unclear. The V end was cut by 3 bases, the J end by 4 bases, with 13 bases between. This CDR3 has 15 amino acids. The germline CDR1 and CDR2 sequences are WSHSY and SAAADI. CDR3 residues: CASSEDGRTGNTIYF. The CDR3 DNA is TGCGCCAGCAGTGAAGACGGGAGAACAGGAAACACCATATATTTT.

The chain is built from TRBV29-1 and TRBJ2-5, with 7 nucleotides matching TRBD1. Germline CDR1 is SQVTM and CDR2 is ANQGSEA. Germline trimming cut 3 bases from V and 4 bases from J; bases unmatched to any gene: 11. This CDR3 comprises 15 residues. DNA of the CDR3: TGCAGCGTTGATTGGTACAGGGGCATAGGAGAGACCCAGTACTTC. Translating gives CSVDWYRGIGETQYF.

V is TRBV21-1 and J is TRBJ2-3; the table calls TRBD1, which could not be checked here. TRBV21-1 is a pseudogene locus. The CDR3 length is 15 residues. The CDR3 region is CASTCRTGTTDTQYF. CDR3 nucleotide sequence: TGTGCCAGCACGTGTAGGACAGGGACGACAGATACGCAGTATTTT.

The chain links TRBV30 to TRBJ2-1; tentative D call: TRBD2 (6 bases). The CDR3 has 14 amino acids. Trimming shortened V by 4 bases and J by 8 bases, and 18 bases separated the two germline ends. CDR1 GTSNPN and CDR2 SVGIG come from the germline V gene (reference sequence). Here the CDR3 reads CAWKVSGSVHEQFF. CDR3 coding DNA: TGTGCCTGGAAGGTTTCCGGGAGCGTCCATGAGCAGTTCTTC.

This chain links TRBV7-9 with TRBJ2-1; maybe TRBD2 (5 bases). The CDR3 totals 14 residues. CDR1 and CDR2 (germline): SEHNR, FQNEAQ (reference sequence). V lost 6 bases, J lost 4 bases, and 13 bases lay in between. CDR3 loop: CASSGGRWYNEQFF. The CDR3 DNA sequence: TGTGCCAGCAGTGGTGGGAGATGGTACAATGAGCAGTTCTTC.

The rearrangement joins TRBV27 to TRBJ2-5; 13 nucleotides agree with TRBD2. In germline, CDR1 is MNHEY, CDR2 SMNVEV (reference sequence). The V segment lost 5 bases and the J segment 2 bases; nucleotides outside the gene matches: 11. The CDR3 spans 18 residues. CDR3 sequence (DNA): TGTGCCAGCAGTCCGCTCCCGGGGACTAGCGGGAATCAAGAGACCCAGTACTTC. Its protein is CASSPLPGTSGNQETQYF.

The chain joins TRBV6-5 to TRBJ2-7, with 9 bases lining up with TRBD1. In germline, CDR1 is MNHEY, CDR2 SVGAGI. J gave up 2 bases and V 1 base, and 3 bases lay outside the gene matches. CDR3 length: 15 residues. The CDR3 sequence: CASSYWTGVAYEQYF. CDR3 DNA sequence: TGTGCCAGCAGTTACTGGACAGGGGTTGCCTACGAGCAGTACTTC.

The chain uses TRBV11-2 and TRBJ2-4; D gene uncertain. This CDR3 spans 16 amino acids. V lost 1 base and J 7 bases, leaving 17 bases between the germline ends. Germline-derived CDR1 and CDR2 are SGHAT and FQNNGV. The CDR3 is CASSLGLSDGGNIQYF. The CDR3 DNA reads as TGTGCCAGCAGCTTAGGATTAAGCGACGGTGGGAACATTCAGTACTTC.

This chain connects TRBV9 to TRBJ2-5, with TRBD1 matching over 10 bases. Germline CDR1 is SGDLS and CDR2 is YYNGEE. This CDR3 contains 17 residues. Trimming removed 0 bases from V and 1 base from J; junction bases left unmatched: 6. The CDR3 here is CASSVAPGQGLQETQYF. In DNA form, the CDR3 reads TGTGCCAGCAGCGTAGCTCCGGGACAGGGGCTCCAAGAGACCCAGTACTTC.

The chain carries TRBV7-2 and TRBJ2-2; no firm D call. V lost 2 bases and J 3 bases, leaving 19 bases between the germline ends. From germline, CDR1 is SGHTA and CDR2 FQGNSA. This CDR3 is built from 18 residues. CDR3 protein: CASSLWNVRQSYTGELFF. CDR3 in DNA: TGTGCCAGCAGCTTATGGAATGTCCGGCAGAGCTACACCGGGGAGCTGTTTTTT.

J is TRBJ1-2 and V is TRBV6-5; 8 bases map to TRBD1. Germline CDR1 and CDR2: MNHEY and SVGAGI. This CDR3 region has 12 residues. With V trimmed by 11 bases and J by 3 bases, 5 bases remained unmatched. The CDR3 loop reads CACQTGDYGYTF. CDR3 nucleotide sequence: TGTGCCTGTCAGACAGGGGACTATGGCTACACCTTC.

The V gene is TRBV15, the J gene TRBJ1-5, with D tentatively TRBD1 (6 bases). The germline V gene encodes CDR1 LNHNV and CDR2 YYDKDF (reference sequence). CDR3 size: 16 residues. Deletions cut 8 bases from V and 0 bases from J, with 17 bases between. CDR3 DNA sequence: TGTGCCACCCACGGGGGGGCAGTTTATAGCAATCAGCCCCAGCATTTT. Its protein is CATHGGAVYSNQPQHF.